The 12 T cell receptor beta chains in this list originate from one sample, sequenced in a study of T cells expressing NK-cell markers. TCRdb re-called the 5' RACE reads, yielding one record per CDR3 amino acid sequence without DNA. The table lists roughly 2,000 distinct CDR3 sequences. Sequenced material: blood T cells: a sorted CD56 or NKG2C T cell subset, CD4+ or CD8+ T cells, or bulk PBMC T cells (not recorded which). Receptors originate from a woman between 18 and 29 years old in good health.

The V gene is TRBV6-1, the J gene TRBJ2-7. The CDR3 contains 15 residues. Germline assignment: CDR1 MNHNS and CDR2 SASEGT. CDR3 sequence reads: CASSELTGSSYEQYF.

The chain recombines TRBV6-1 with TRBJ2-3; TCRdb reports TRBD2, a call that lacks DNA to check it against. CDR1 is MNHNS, CDR2 SASEGT, per germline. The CDR3 has 15 residues. This CDR3 is CASSRTSGGMDTQYF.

This chain joins TRBV4-1 and TRBJ1-2. Looked up from germline, CDR1 is MGHRA and CDR2 is YSYEKL. This CDR3 has 15 amino acids. The CDR3 reads CASSQVWRAGSGYTF.

V gene TRBV19 combines with J gene TRBJ2-2. The CDR3 spans 16 residues. Germline V lookup: CDR1 LNHDA, CDR2 SQIVND (reference sequence). This chain's CDR3 is CASQTVDGEHTGELFF.

Judged by frequency, this clonotype is medium-sized (0.01 to 0.1%). This chain uses TRBV27 with TRBJ2-2; TCRdb gives TRBD2 as the D gene, but with no DNA this cannot be confirmed. The CDR3 extends over 12 amino acids. In germline, CDR1 is MNHEY, CDR2 SMNVEV (reference sequence). The CDR3 loop is CASSPGWAKLFF.

The chain's CDR3 is CASSWTSGGAETQYF. The chain is built from TRBV6-2 or TRBV6-3 and TRBJ2-5; TCRdb indicates TRBD2, and absent DNA this call remains unverified. Germline CDR1 is MNHEY and CDR2 is SVGEGT. The CDR3 is made up of 15 amino acids.

The chain recombines TRBV10-3 with TRBJ1-5; the D gene TCRdb calls, TRBD1, cannot be checked with no DNA. This CDR3 is built from 15 residues. The germline gives CDR1 ENHRY, CDR2 SYGVKD. The CDR3: CAISEGTGKNQPQHF.

V usage is TRBV5-1 and J usage is TRBJ2-3; TCRdb lists TRBD2, though no DNA is available to test this call. This CDR3 is built from 15 residues. Germline CDR1 reads SGHRS; CDR2 reads YFSETQ. CDR3 sequence reads: CASSLGAGETDTQYF.

The rearrangement links TRBV7-2 to TRBJ2-3; the D call of TRBD2 rests on TCRdb alone, since no DNA is present to check it. The CDR3 is made up of 16 amino acids. Germline assignment: CDR1 SGHTA and CDR2 FQGNSA. CDR3 protein: CASSLEAGGSADTQYF.

This rearrangement joins TRBV7-2 to TRBJ2-7; the D call of TRBD2 rests on TCRdb alone, since no DNA is present to check it. This CDR3 is 15 amino acids long. Per germline, CDR1 SGHTA and CDR2 FQGNSA. The CDR3 protein is CASSGSSGTAYEQYF.

Its frequency marks this clonotype as medium-sized. The chain is built from TRBV20-1 and TRBJ2-1; the D call from TCRdb, TRBD2, cannot be confirmed without DNA. Germline assignment: CDR1 DFQATT and CDR2 SNEGSKA (reference sequence). The length of the CDR3 is 13 residues. Here the CDR3 reads CSASLVLTDEQFF.

The J gene is TRBJ2-7, the V gene TRBV7-9; TCRdb gives TRBD1 as the D gene, but with no DNA this cannot be confirmed. CDR3 length: 13 residues. Germline assignment: CDR1 SEHNR and CDR2 FQNEAQ (reference sequence). The CDR3 protein is CASSLPQGYEQYF. The variable domain in full, completed from reference TRBV7-9 and TRBJ2-7, reads DTGVSQNPRHKITKRGQNVTFRCDPISEHNRLYWYRQTLGQGPEFLTYFQNEAQLEKSRLLSDRFSAERPKGSFSTLEIQRTEQGDSAMYLCASSLPQGYEQYFGPGTRLTVT.